This TCR beta chain was observed in a study of CD8+CD57+ T cells in acquired aplastic anemia. Whole-study findings and limits: Patients did not significantly differ from controls in CD8+ Simpson's diversity.

Genomic DNA provided the template from which TCR beta VDJ and CDR3 profiles were obtained. One entry per CDR3 protein results from TCRdb running MiXCR on the reads. This sample has tens of thousands of distinct CDR3 sequences, with approximately 78% found just once. The germline V and J ends were trimmed by 3 bases and 10 bases, with 15 bases remaining between them. The CDR3 covers 12 residues. The germline V gene has CDR1 SQVTM and CDR2 ANQGSEA. Details on this clonotype: Its antigen is not identified.

Sequenced material: sorted CD4+, CD8+, or CD8+CD57+ T cells (not recorded which) from PBMCs. The receptor was derived from a human donor in good health, serving as a control. The chain employs TRBV29-1 and TRBJ1-2; D is ambiguous. The CDR3 nucleotides are TGCAGCGTTGATAATTCTATAGGGTCCTACACCTTC. It translates to CSVDNSIGSYTF.